Listed below are T cell receptor beta chains from one sample, sequenced in a study of cytomegalovirus exposure and HLA in healthy donors. Sequenced by immunoSEQ multiplex PCR; TCRdb stores in-frame clones only, minus some. The sample records 120,000 or so clones, less than 80% being singletons. The sample consisted of PBMCs. These receptors originate from a woman in her 50s in good health and CMV-seronegative. Both conserved end residues are part of each CDR3. Each record gives: V gene, J gene, D gene, clone size, CDR3 protein, CDR3 DNA. A D gene is named only where the DNA matches it firmly. Clone size is shown for a subset of rows, as once, few, many or a class of expanded clone.

TRBV10-3	TRBJ2-7	TRBD2	NA	CAISAGSGSLHEQYF	TGTGCCATCAGTGCGGGTAGCGGGAGTCTCCACGAGCAGTACTTC
TRBV7-6	TRBJ2-2	TRBD2	NA	CASSTVAGVNTGELFF	TGTGCCAGCAGCACCGTAGCGGGTGTGAACACCGGGGAGCTGTTTTTT
TRBV19	TRBJ1-5	TRBD1	NA	CASSMTGDQPQHF	TGTGCCAGTAGTATGACAGGGGATCAGCCCCAGCATTTT
TRBV7-9	TRBJ2-5	NA	few	CSSSFSAVQETQYF	TGTTCCAGCAGCTTCTCAGCGGTACAAGAGACCCAGTACTTC
TRBV9	TRBJ2-2	TRBD2	NA	CASSVIATSGSSGELFF	TGTGCCAGCAGCGTCATCGCGACTAGCGGGAGTTCCGGGGAGCTGTTTTTT
TRBV6-5	TRBJ1-2	TRBD1	NA	CASSSGGTGHGYTF	TGTGCCAGCAGTAGTGGGGGGACAGGGCATGGCTACACCTTC
TRBV7-8	TRBJ2-5	TRBD1	NA	CASRQGGNQETQYF	TGTGCCAGTCGACAGGGGGGTAACCAAGAGACCCAGTACTTC
TRBV5-4	TRBJ1-2	NA	NA	CASSSPQGMSGYTF	TGTGCCAGCAGCTCGCCCCAGGGGATGAGTGGCTACACCTTC
TRBV27	TRBJ2-7	TRBD2	NA	CASRKSAGVSYEQYF	TGTGCCAGCCGGAAATCAGCGGGAGTGTCCTACGAGCAGTACTTC
TRBV6-5	TRBJ1-5	NA	NA	CASSPSGGANQPQHF	TGTGCCAGCAGTCCCTCGGGGGGAGCGAATCAGCCCCAGCATTTT
TRBV29-1	TRBJ1-1	TRBD1	NA	CSVRQGDTEAFF	TGCAGCGTTAGACAGGGGGACACTGAAGCTTTCTTT
TRBV4-3	TRBJ2-7	TRBD2	NA	CASGVASGAYEQYF	TGCGCCAGCGGCGTGGCTAGCGGGGCCTACGAGCAGTACTTC
TRBV28	TRBJ2-3	TRBD1	NA	CASSGTGTADTQYF	TGTGCCAGCAGTGGGACAGGGACGGCAGATACGCAGTATTTT
TRBV20-1	TRBJ2-7	NA	NA	CSASLLYEQYF	TGCAGTGCTAGTCTCCTCTACGAGCAGTACTTC
TRBV4-3	TRBJ2-1	TRBD2	once	CASSQDSSWTSSPNEQFF	TGCGCCAGCAGCCAAGATAGTTCCTGGACTAGTTCCCCCAATGAGCAGTTCTTC
TRBV7-3	TRBJ2-3	NA	NA	CASSFSSTDTQYF	TGTGCCAGCAGCTTTTCTAGCACAGATACGCAGTATTTT
TRBV5-4	TRBJ2-3	TRBD2	few	CASSSGTSGIRTDTQYF	TGTGCCAGCAGCTCCGGGACTAGCGGGATCCGCACAGATACGCAGTATTTT
TRBV19	TRBJ2-1	TRBD2	NA	CASSAGLAEFF	TGTGCCAGTAGTGCGGGACTAGCGGAGTTCTTC
TRBV5-1	TRBJ2-1	TRBD2	NA	CASSLGLAGQLYNEQFF	TGCGCCAGCAGCTTGGGACTAGCGGGCCAGTTATACAATGAGCAGTTCTTC
TRBV23-1	TRBJ2-2	TRBD1	NA	CASSHHCGDRGMTGELFF	TGCGCCAGCAGTCATCATTGTGGGGACAGGGGAATGACCGGGGAGCTGTTTTTT
TRBV7-3	TRBJ2-3	NA	NA	CASSFFPDTQYF	TGTGCCAGCAGCTTCTTTCCAGATACGCAGTATTTT
TRBV29-1	TRBJ1-4	NA	NA	CSVHSGATNEKLFF	TGCAGCGTTCATTCAGGTGCAACTAATGAAAAACTGTTTTTT
TRBV19	TRBJ1-2	NA	once	CASSVQYYGYTF	TGTGCCAGTAGTGTCCAGTACTATGGCTACACCTTC
TRBV11-3	TRBJ2-1	TRBD1	NA	CASSITGGEQFF	TGTGCCAGCAGCATCACAGGGGGTGAGCAGTTCTTC
TRBV25-1	TRBJ2-5	NA	NA	CASSIPMGAETQYF	TGTGCCAGCAGTATACCAATGGGGGCAGAGACCCAGTACTTC